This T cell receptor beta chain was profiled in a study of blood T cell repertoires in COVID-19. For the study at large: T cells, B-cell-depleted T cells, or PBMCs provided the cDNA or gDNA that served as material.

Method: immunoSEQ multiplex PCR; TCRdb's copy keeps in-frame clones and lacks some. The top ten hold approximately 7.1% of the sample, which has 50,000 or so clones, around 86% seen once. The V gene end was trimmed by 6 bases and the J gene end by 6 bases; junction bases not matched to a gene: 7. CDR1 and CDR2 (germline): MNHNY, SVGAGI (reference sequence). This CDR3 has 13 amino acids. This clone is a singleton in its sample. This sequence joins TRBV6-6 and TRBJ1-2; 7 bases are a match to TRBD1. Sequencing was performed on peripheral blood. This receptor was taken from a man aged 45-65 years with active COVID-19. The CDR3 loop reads CASRSGTEHGYTF. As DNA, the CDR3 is TGTGCCAGCAGATCCGGGACAGAGCATGGCTACACCTTC.